Listed below are T cell receptor beta chains from one sample, sequenced in a study of human T cells and chemical hapten exposure. A single record per CDR3 protein comes from TCRdb applying MiXCR to the RACE reads. Of about 52,000 distinct CDR3 sequences in the sample, roughly 9.6% were seen once. This material consisted of whole blood, taken in connection with sensitization to the hapten diphenylcyclopropenone (DPC). These receptors came from a woman between 40 and 55 years old with alopecia areata. Some clones in this sample may be carry-over from other donors' samples. Both conserved end residues are part of each CDR3. Each record gives: V gene, J gene, D gene, clone size, CDR3 DNA, CDR3 protein. D genes are given only for firm matches. Clone size appears in some rows only: once, few, many, or a class for an expanded clone.

V gene: TRBV30
J gene: TRBJ2-4
D gene: TRBD2
clone size: many
CDR3 DNA: TGTGCCTGGAGTGTAGAGGGGACTAGCGGCAAAAACATTCAGTACTTC
CDR3 protein: CAWSVEGTSGKNIQYF

V gene: TRBV5-8
J gene: TRBJ1-1
D gene: .
clone size: .
CDR3 DNA: TGTGCCAGCAGCTACCGGACCTCGGGAACTGAAGCTTTCTTT
CDR3 protein: CASSYRTSGTEAFF

V gene: TRBV7-8
J gene: TRBJ2-7
D gene: .
clone size: many
CDR3 DNA: TGTGCCAGCAGCCAAGACCCGGGGAGCTACGAGCAGTACTTC
CDR3 protein: CASSQDPGSYEQYF

V gene: TRBV7-3
J gene: TRBJ2-7
D gene: .
clone size: many
CDR3 DNA: TGTGCCAGCAGCTTAGGCAGCACCTACGAGCAGTACTTC
CDR3 protein: CASSLGSTYEQYF

V gene: TRBV2
J gene: TRBJ2-3
D gene: .
clone size: .
CDR3 DNA: TGTGCCAGCAGAGTCACAGATACGCAGTATTTT
CDR3 protein: CASRVTDTQYF

V gene: TRBV5-1
J gene: TRBJ1-6
D gene: TRBD1
clone size: many
CDR3 DNA: TGCGCCAGCAGCGAGGGACAGTCCTATAATTCACCCCTCCACTTT
CDR3 protein: CASSEGQSYNSPLHF

V gene: TRBV7-3
J gene: TRBJ2-3
D gene: .
clone size: .
CDR3 DNA: TGTGCCAGCAGCTTAAATGGTCAGCGGGATACGCAGTATTTT
CDR3 protein: CASSLNGQRDTQYF

V gene: TRBV11-2
J gene: TRBJ2-1
D gene: .
clone size: many
CDR3 DNA: TGTGCCAGCAGCTCCCTTGGTAGGGTGGACAATGAGCAGTTCTTC
CDR3 protein: CASSSLGRVDNEQFF

V gene: TRBV28
J gene: TRBJ2-3
D gene: TRBD2
clone size: many
CDR3 DNA: TGTGCCGGTTCTAGCGGGAGGATCGTAGATACGCAGTATTTT
CDR3 protein: CAGSSGRIVDTQYF

V gene: TRBV6-6
J gene: TRBJ2-5
D gene: TRBD2
clone size: few
CDR3 DNA: TGTGCCAGCAGTTACCGTCTAGCGGGAGGAGAAGAGACCCAGTACTTC
CDR3 protein: CASSYRLAGGEETQYF

V gene: TRBV6-2/TRBV6-3
J gene: TRBJ2-3
D gene: .
clone size: many
CDR3 DNA: TGTGCCAGCGGGGGCGCGGATACGCAGTATTTT
CDR3 protein: CASGGADTQYF

V gene: TRBV10-2
J gene: TRBJ1-4
D gene: .
clone size: .
CDR3 DNA: TGCGCCAGCAGTGAGTCGAGGCGGAATAATGAAAAACTGTTTTTT
CDR3 protein: CASSESRRNNEKLFF

V gene: TRBV6-2/TRBV6-3
J gene: TRBJ2-5
D gene: .
clone size: .
CDR3 DNA: TGTGCCAGCAGGGAACAGGGAGCGGAGACCCAGTACTTC
CDR3 protein: CASREQGAETQYF

V gene: TRBV18
J gene: TRBJ1-5
D gene: TRBD1
clone size: many
CDR3 DNA: TGTGCCAGCTCACCAAGCAGGGGGCTGTCTCAGCCCCAGCATTTT
CDR3 protein: CASSPSRGLSQPQHF

V gene: TRBV5-1
J gene: TRBJ2-3
D gene: TRBD2
clone size: .
CDR3 DNA: TGCGCCAGCAGCGTACTAGCGGGGGGCTCTTCTGATACGCAGTATTTT
CDR3 protein: CASSVLAGGSSDTQYF

V gene: TRBV27
J gene: TRBJ2-2
D gene: .
clone size: .
CDR3 DNA: TGTGCCAGCAGTTTTGGTAGGGTCGATAACACCGGGGAGCTGTTTTTT
CDR3 protein: CASSFGRVDNTGELFF

V gene: TRBV6-2/TRBV6-3
J gene: TRBJ2-1
D gene: .
clone size: many
CDR3 DNA: TGTGCCAGCAGCCAATACAATGAGCAGTTCTTC
CDR3 protein: CASSQYNEQFF

V gene: TRBV7-2
J gene: TRBJ1-5
D gene: .
clone size: .
CDR3 DNA: TGTGCCAGCAGCTTTCGGCAGGGGAGAGATCAGCCCCAGCATTTT
CDR3 protein: CASSFRQGRDQPQHF

V gene: TRBV12-3/TRBV12-4
J gene: TRBJ2-7
D gene: TRBD2
clone size: .
CDR3 DNA: TGTGCCAGCAGCAAGACTAGCGGGATAGAGCAGTACTTC
CDR3 protein: CASSKTSGIEQYF

V gene: TRBV6-2/TRBV6-3
J gene: TRBJ1-6
D gene: .
clone size: many
CDR3 DNA: TGTGCCAGCAGGAATTGGGGGTCTTTCGATTCACCCCTCCACTTT
CDR3 protein: CASRNWGSFDSPLHF

V gene: TRBV2
J gene: TRBJ2-1
D gene: TRBD2
clone size: few
CDR3 DNA: TGTGCCAGCAGTGAAATGGGACTAGCGGCCGGCGAGCAGTTCTTC
CDR3 protein: CASSEMGLAAGEQFF

V gene: TRBV30
J gene: TRBJ2-7
D gene: .
clone size: many
CDR3 DNA: TGTGCCTGGAGTAGGGGTCGACAGTACCTCGAGAGGGGCTACGAGCAGTACTTC
CDR3 protein: CAWSRGRQYLERGYEQYF

V gene: TRBV20-1
J gene: TRBJ2-7
D gene: TRBD1
clone size: many
CDR3 DNA: TGCAGTGCTAGAATACAGGGGGCACACGAGCAGTACTTC
CDR3 protein: CSARIQGAHEQYF

V gene: TRBV4-1
J gene: TRBJ1-5
D gene: .
clone size: many
CDR3 DNA: TGCGCCAGCAGCCAAGTCTGGGTGCCCGGCAATCAGCCCCAGCATTTT
CDR3 protein: CASSQVWVPGNQPQHF

V gene: TRBV27
J gene: TRBJ1-5
D gene: .
clone size: many
CDR3 DNA: TGTGCCAGCAGTTTCGGAAACTCGGGCAATCAGCCCCAGCATTTT
CDR3 protein: CASSFGNSGNQPQHF

V gene: TRBV6-5
J gene: TRBJ1-1
D gene: .
clone size: .
CDR3 DNA: TGTGCCAGCAGATTATCTGACCTGAACACTGAAGCTTTCTTT
CDR3 protein: CASRLSDLNTEAFF

V gene: TRBV6-5
J gene: TRBJ2-7
D gene: .
clone size: .
CDR3 DNA: TGTGCCAGCAGGCGGACAGCGAGCTCCTACGAGCAGTACTTC
CDR3 protein: CASRRTASSYEQYF

V gene: TRBV19
J gene: TRBJ2-5
D gene: TRBD2
clone size: few
CDR3 DNA: TGTGCCACCAGTCGGGGGGGAGAGACCCAGTACTTC
CDR3 protein: CATSRGGETQYF

V gene: TRBV6-6
J gene: TRBJ1-5
D gene: .
clone size: few
CDR3 DNA: TGTGCCAGCAGTTACTCCGGCCGAAGAGGTTACAATCAGCCCCAGCATTTT
CDR3 protein: CASSYSGRRGYNQPQHF

V gene: TRBV12-3/TRBV12-4
J gene: TRBJ2-3
D gene: .
clone size: many
CDR3 DNA: TGTGCCAGCAGTTTGCTCGGCGGCAGCACAGATACGCAGTATTTT
CDR3 protein: CASSLLGGSTDTQYF

V gene: TRBV24-1
J gene: TRBJ1-5
D gene: .
clone size: many
CDR3 DNA: TGTGCCACCAGTGATCCCCGGACAGTTGGACATAGCAATCAGCCCCAGCATTTT
CDR3 protein: CATSDPRTVGHSNQPQHF

V gene: TRBV3-1
J gene: TRBJ1-2
D gene: .
clone size: many
CDR3 DNA: TGTGCCAGCAGCCACCAACCAGGATATGGCTACACCTTC
CDR3 protein: CASSHQPGYGYTF

V gene: TRBV11-2
J gene: TRBJ1-1
D gene: .
clone size: .
CDR3 DNA: TGTGCCAGCAGCTCTTACAGTGAAGCTTTCTTT
CDR3 protein: CASSSYSEAFF

V gene: TRBV19
J gene: TRBJ2-1
D gene: .
clone size: few
CDR3 DNA: TGTGCCAGTAGTACGGATGACAATGAGCAGTTCTTC
CDR3 protein: CASSTDDNEQFF

V gene: TRBV4-3
J gene: TRBJ1-6
D gene: .
clone size: few
CDR3 DNA: TGCGCCAGCAGCCAAGATCTCCCGTATTCACCCCTCCACTTT
CDR3 protein: CASSQDLPYSPLHF

V gene: TRBV4-1
J gene: TRBJ2-7
D gene: .
clone size: .
CDR3 DNA: TGCGCCAGCAGCCAGGACAATTTGGGCTACGGGCAGTACTTC
CDR3 protein: CASSQDNLGYGQYF

V gene: TRBV11-2
J gene: TRBJ2-2
D gene: .
clone size: .
CDR3 DNA: TGTGCCAGCAGCTTCGTTAGGGGTTTAATAGGCACCGGGGAGCTGTTTTTT
CDR3 protein: CASSFVRGLIGTGELFF

V gene: TRBV7-9
J gene: TRBJ1-3
D gene: .
clone size: many
CDR3 DNA: TGTGCCAGCAGCTTATTGCAAAACACCATATATTTT
CDR3 protein: CASSLLQNTIYF

V gene: TRBV28
J gene: TRBJ2-4
D gene: .
clone size: many
CDR3 DNA: TGTGCCAGCAGTTCGCAATGGGATAAGAGGGGAGCCAAAAACATTCAGTACTTC
CDR3 protein: CASSSQWDKRGAKNIQYF

V gene: TRBV12-3/TRBV12-4
J gene: TRBJ1-1
D gene: .
clone size: many
CDR3 DNA: TGTGCCAGCACCCTAGGGCACCTGAACACTGAAGCTTTCTTT
CDR3 protein: CASTLGHLNTEAFF

V gene: TRBV5-1
J gene: TRBJ1-6
D gene: .
clone size: .
CDR3 DNA: TGCGCCAGCAGCTTGGGACAGAGATATAATTCACCCCTCCACTTT
CDR3 protein: CASSLGQRYNSPLHF